This passage covers 2 T cell receptor beta chains from one sample sequenced in a study of OX40 agonist ivuxolimab in advanced cancers. Data came from immunoSEQ multiplex PCR; TCRdb stores just in-frame clones and leaves some out. Of tens of thousands of clones listed, around 88% are singletons. This sample comprised CD4+ or CD8+ T cells sorted from blood, obtained in a trial of the OX40 agonist ivuxolimab. These receptors came from an adult with an advanced solid tumor such as melanoma, head and neck, liver or kidney cancer.

This chain joins TRBV28 and TRBJ2-5; TRBD1 or TRBD2 may be the D gene (5 bases each). Germline values: CDR1 MDHEN, CDR2 SYDVKM. The CDR3 has 15 amino acids. V lost 3 bases, J lost 2 bases, and 13 bases lay in between. CDR3 sequence: CASSFTGTPQETQYF. The CDR3 coding sequence is TGTGCCAGCAGTTTCACCGGGACGCCTCAAGAGACCCAGTACTTC.

The V call is TRBV4-2, the J call TRBJ2-7; D is possibly TRBD1 (6 bases). Germline V gene sequence: CDR1 LGHNA, CDR2 YNFKEQ. This CDR3 spans 15 amino acids. Trimming shortened V by 0 bases and J by 1 base, and 10 bases separated the two germline ends. CDR3 in DNA: TGTGCCAGCAGCCAAGAGGGGGACACATCCTACGAGCAGTACTTC. It is translated as CASSQEGDTSYEQYF.